This T cell receptor (beta chain) came from a study of T cell repertoires in cytomegalovirus infection. Study in general: In the study, CMV epitopes included recently identified HLA-C-restricted and well-studied HLA-B-restricted ones.

General study findings and limits: The ex vivo response was dominated by HLA-C-restricted CMV-specific TCR beta clonotypes.

One entry per CDR3 protein, called by TCRdb with MiXCR from the reads. The table records about 280,000 distinct CDR3 sequences, about 20% of them present only once. Germline CDR1 is SGHAT and CDR2 is FQNNGV. V lost 5 bases and J lost 3, with 8 bases in between. This CDR3 is 13 amino acids long. This clonotype came up a few times. Its antigen is unknown. The J gene is TRBJ2-1, the V gene TRBV11-2; D uncertain. The material was cultured PBMCs, obtained from culture after CMV antigen stimulation. The clonotype originates from a human donor in good health (CMV status not recorded). Some clones in this sample may be carry-over from other donors' samples. CDR3 protein: CASSRNSYNEQFF. The CDR3 DNA is TGTGCCAGCAGCCGAAACAGCTACAATGAGCAGTTCTTC.